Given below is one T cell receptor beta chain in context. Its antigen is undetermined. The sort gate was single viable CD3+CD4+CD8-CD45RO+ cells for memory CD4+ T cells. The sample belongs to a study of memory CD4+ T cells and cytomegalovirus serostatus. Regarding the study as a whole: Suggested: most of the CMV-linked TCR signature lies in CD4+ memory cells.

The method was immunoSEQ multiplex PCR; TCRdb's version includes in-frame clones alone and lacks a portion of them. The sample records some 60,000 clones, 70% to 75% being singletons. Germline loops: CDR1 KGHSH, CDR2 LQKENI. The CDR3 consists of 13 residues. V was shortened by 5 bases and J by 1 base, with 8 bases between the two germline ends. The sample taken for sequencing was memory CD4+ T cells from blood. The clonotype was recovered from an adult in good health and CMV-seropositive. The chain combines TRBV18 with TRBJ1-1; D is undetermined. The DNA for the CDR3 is TGTGCCAGCTCAGTACATAAGAACACTGAAGCTTTCTTT. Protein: CASSVHKNTEAFF.